This section outlines one T cell receptor beta chain sequence together with its context. The authors amplified TCR beta CDR3 regions, and they did so from RNA transcripts for repertoire sequencing. First-round RT-PCR relied on HTBI primers, and a second-round multiplex PCR came next. TCRdb ran MiXCR on the multiplex PCR reads and lists one entry per CDR3 protein. The table shows 170,000 or so distinct CDR3 sequences, with over 35% occurring only once. With V trimmed by 7 bases and J by 4 bases, 7 bases remained unmatched. Germline CDR1 and CDR2: PRHDT and FYEKMQ (reference sequence). The CDR3 runs to 14 residues. The sample is drawn from a study of Graves' ophthalmopathy and Graves' hyperthyroidism.

The chain is built from TRBV13 and TRBJ2-5; 9 bases are a match to TRBD1. Sequenced material: peripheral blood. The source is a woman aged 40 to 50 with Graves' ophthalmopathy. CDR3 in amino acids: CASTLGQGIETQYF. The CDR3 DNA reads as TGTGCCAGCACTCTAGGACAGGGGATAGAGACCCAGTACTTC.